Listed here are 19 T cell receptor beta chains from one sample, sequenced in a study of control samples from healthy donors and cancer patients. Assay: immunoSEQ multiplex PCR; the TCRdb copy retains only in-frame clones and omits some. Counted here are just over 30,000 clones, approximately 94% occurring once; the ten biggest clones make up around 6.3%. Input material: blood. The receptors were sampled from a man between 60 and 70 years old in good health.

The CDR3 bases are TGCAGCGCTGCGGACAGGGGTCGGAGGACTGAAGCTTTCTTT. It encodes CSAADRGRRTEAFF. The rearrangement uses TRBV29-1 and TRBJ1-1, with 9 bases aligning to TRBD1. The J segment lost 5 bases and the V segment lost 7 bases, leaving 11 bases of the junction unmatched. Per germline, CDR1 SQVTM and CDR2 ANQGSEA. The CDR3 is 14 residues long.

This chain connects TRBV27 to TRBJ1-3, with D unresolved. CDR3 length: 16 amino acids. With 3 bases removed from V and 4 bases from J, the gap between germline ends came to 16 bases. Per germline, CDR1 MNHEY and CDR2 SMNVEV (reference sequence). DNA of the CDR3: TGTGCCAGCAGTTTTCGAGGTCCATTGGACGGAAACACCATATATTTT. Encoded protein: CASSFRGPLDGNTIYF.

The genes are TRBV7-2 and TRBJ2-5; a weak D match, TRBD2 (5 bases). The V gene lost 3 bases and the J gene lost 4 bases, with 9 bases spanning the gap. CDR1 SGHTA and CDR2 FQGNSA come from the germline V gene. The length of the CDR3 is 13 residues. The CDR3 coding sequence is TGTGCCAGCAGCTTTCGGGGTGGAGAGACCCAGTACTTC. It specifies CASSFRGGETQYF. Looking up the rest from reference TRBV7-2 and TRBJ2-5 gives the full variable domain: GAGVSQSPSNKVTEKGKDVELRCDPISGHTALYWYRQSLGQGLEFLIYFQGNSAPDKSGLPSDRFSAERTGGSVSTLTIQRTQQEDSAVYLCASSFRGGETQYFGPGTRLLVL.

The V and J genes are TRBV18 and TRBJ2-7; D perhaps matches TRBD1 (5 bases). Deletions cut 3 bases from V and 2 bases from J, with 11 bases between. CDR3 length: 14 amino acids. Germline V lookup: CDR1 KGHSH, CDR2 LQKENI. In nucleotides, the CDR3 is TGTGCCAGCTCACCGCTCGACAGCCCCTACGAGCAGTACTTC. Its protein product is CASSPLDSPYEQYF.

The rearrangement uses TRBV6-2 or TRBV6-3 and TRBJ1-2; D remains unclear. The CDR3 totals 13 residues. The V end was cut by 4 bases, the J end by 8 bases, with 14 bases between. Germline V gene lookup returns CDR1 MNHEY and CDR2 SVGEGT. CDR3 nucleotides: TGTGCCAGCAGTTTGGAGCCTCTACGAGGCTACACCTTC. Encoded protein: CASSLEPLRGYTF.

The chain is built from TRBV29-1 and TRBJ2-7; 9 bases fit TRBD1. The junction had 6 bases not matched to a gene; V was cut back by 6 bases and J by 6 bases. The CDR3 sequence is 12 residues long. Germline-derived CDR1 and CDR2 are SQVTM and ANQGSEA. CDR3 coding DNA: TGCAGCGTGGTGACAGGGGGGGGCGAGCAGTACTTC. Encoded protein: CSVVTGGGEQYF.

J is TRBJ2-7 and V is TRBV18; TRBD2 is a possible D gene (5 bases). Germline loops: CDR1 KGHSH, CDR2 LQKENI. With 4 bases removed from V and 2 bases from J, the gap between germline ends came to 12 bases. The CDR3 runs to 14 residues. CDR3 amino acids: CASSQSGKTYEQYF. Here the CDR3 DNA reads TGTGCCAGCTCACAGTCGGGGAAAACCTACGAGCAGTACTTC. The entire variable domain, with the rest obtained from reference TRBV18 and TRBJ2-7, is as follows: NAGVMQNPRHLVRRRGQEARLRCSPMKGHSHVYWYRQLPEEGLKFMVYLQKENIIDESGMPKERFSAEFPKEGPSILRIQQVVRGDSAAYFCASSQSGKTYEQYFGPGTRLTVT.

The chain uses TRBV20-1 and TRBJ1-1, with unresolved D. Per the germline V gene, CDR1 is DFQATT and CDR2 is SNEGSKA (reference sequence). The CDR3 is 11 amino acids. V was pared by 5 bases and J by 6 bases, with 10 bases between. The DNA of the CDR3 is TGCAGTGCTTTACGACCACCTGAAGCTTTCTTT. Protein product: CSALRPPEAFF.

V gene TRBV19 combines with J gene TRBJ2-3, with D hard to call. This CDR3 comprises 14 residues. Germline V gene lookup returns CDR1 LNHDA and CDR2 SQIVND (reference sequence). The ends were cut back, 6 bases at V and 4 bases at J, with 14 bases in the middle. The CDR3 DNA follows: TGTGCCAGTAGGGCATCTCTTCTTCCAGATACGCAGTATTTT. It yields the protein CASRASLLPDTQYF. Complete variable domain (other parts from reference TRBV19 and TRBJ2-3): DGGITQSPKYLFRKEGQNVTLSCEQNLNHDAMYWYRQDPGQGLRLIYYSQIVNDFQKGDIAEGYSVSREKKESFPLTVTSAQKNPTAFYLCASRASLLPDTQYFGPGTRLTVL.

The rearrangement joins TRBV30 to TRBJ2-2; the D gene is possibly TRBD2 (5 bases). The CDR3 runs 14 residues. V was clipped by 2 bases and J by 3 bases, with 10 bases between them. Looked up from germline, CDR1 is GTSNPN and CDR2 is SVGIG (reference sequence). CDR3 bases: TGTGCCTGGAGTAACGGGGTAGACACCGGGGAGCTGTTTTTT. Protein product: CAWSNGVDTGELFF.

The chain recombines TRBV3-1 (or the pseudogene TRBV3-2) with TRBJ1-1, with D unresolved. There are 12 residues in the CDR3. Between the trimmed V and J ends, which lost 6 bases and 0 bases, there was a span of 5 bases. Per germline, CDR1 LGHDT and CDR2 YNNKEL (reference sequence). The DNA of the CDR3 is TGTGCCAGCAGTCTTTTGAACACTGAAGCTTTCTTT. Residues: CASSLLNTEAFF.

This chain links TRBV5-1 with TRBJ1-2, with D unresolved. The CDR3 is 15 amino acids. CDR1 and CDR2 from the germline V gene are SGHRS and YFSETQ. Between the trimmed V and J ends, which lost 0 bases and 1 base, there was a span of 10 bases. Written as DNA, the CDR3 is TGCGCCAGCAGCTTGGATGGGTACGATAACTATGGCTACACCTTC. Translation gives CASSLDGYDNYGYTF.

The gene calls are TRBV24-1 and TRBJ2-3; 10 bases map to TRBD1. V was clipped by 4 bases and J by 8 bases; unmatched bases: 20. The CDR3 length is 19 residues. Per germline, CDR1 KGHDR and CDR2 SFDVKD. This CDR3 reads CATSEPTGGQGNRPATQYF. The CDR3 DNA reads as TGTGCCACCAGTGAGCCGACAGGGGGCCAAGGAAATCGCCCCGCTACGCAGTATTTT.

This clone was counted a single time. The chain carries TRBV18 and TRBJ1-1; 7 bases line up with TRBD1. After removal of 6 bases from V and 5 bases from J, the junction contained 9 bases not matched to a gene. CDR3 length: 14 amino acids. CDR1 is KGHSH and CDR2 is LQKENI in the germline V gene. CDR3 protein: CASSQGVSKTEAFF. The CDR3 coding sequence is TGTGCCAGCTCTCAGGGGGTATCGAAAACTGAAGCTTTCTTT.

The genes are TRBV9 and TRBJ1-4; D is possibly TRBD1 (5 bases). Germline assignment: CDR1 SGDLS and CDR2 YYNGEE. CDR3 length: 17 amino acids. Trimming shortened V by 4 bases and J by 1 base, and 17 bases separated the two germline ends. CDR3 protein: CASSPRQGILTNEKLFF. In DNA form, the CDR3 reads TGTGCCAGCAGCCCCAGGCAGGGAATTTTAACTAATGAAAAACTGTTTTTT.

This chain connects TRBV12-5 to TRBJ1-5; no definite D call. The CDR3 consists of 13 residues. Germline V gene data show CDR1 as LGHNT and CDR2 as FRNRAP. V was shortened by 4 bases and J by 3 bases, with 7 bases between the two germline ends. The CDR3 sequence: CASGYGDNQPQHF. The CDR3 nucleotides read TGTGCTAGTGGTTACGGGGACAATCAGCCCCAGCATTTT.

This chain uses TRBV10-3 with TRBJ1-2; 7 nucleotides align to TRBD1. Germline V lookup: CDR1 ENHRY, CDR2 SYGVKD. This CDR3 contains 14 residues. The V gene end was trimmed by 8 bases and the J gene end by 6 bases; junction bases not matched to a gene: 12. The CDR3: CAIRPTGKKDGYTF. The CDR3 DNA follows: TGTGCCATCCGTCCGACAGGGAAAAAGGATGGCTACACCTTC.

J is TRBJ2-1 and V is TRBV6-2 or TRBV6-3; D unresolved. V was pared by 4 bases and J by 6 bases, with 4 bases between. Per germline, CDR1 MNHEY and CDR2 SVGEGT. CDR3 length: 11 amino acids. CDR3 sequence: CASSFGNEQFF. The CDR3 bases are TGTGCCAGCAGTTTCGGCAATGAGCAGTTCTTC.

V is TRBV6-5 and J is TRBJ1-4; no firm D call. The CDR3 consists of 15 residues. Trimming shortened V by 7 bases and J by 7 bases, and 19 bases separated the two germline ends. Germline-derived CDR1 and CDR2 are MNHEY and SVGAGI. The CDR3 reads CASKGPANSGEKLFF. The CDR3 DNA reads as TGTGCCAGCAAGGGTCCGGCCAACTCGGGTGAAAAACTGTTTTTT.